A selection of T cell receptor beta chains follows, all from one sample in a study of cytotoxic CD8 clonotypes in ibrutinib-treated CLL. Some clones are missing from TCRdb's copy, which holds only in-frame ones; the method was immunoSEQ multiplex PCR. This repertoire shows 75,000 to 90,000 clones, roughly 83% found once; its top ten account for more than 30%. The source was PBMCs, collected after 24 months of ibrutinib treatment. The receptors come from a human donor with chronic lymphocytic leukemia. CDR3s include the opening cysteine and the closing phenylalanine or tryptophan. The D gene is left open where the match is weak. Rows may omit the clone size; those that give it use once, few, many or a size class.

j_call,d_call,v_call,clone_size,cdr3_aa,cdr3_nt
TRBJ2-5,TRBD2,TRBV18,once,CASSPILAGYQETQYF,TGTGCCAGCTCACCAATTCTAGCGGGCTACCAAGAGACCCAGTACTTC
TRBJ2-1,TRBD2,TRBV11-2,NA,CASSISGRYNEQFF,TGTGCCAGCAGCATTAGCGGGCGCTACAATGAGCAGTTCTTC
TRBJ2-1,TRBD1,TRBV28,NA,CATSPGTVYNEQFF,TGTGCCACCTCCCCCGGGACAGTATACAATGAGCAGTTCTTC
TRBJ2-3,TRBD2,TRBV27,NA,CASSFSGRFADTQYF,TGTGCCAGCAGTTTTAGCGGGAGATTCGCAGATACGCAGTATTTT
TRBJ1-1,TRBD1,TRBV6-9,few,CASNRDRENTEAFF,TGTGCCAGCAACCGGGACAGGGAGAACACTGAAGCTTTCTTT
TRBJ2-1,NA,TRBV27,NA,CASSLAGTTQFF,TGTGCCAGCAGCCTGGCCGGGACAACACAGTTCTTC
TRBJ2-5,NA,TRBV6-6,NA,CASSDGGGWIQETQYF,TGTGCCAGCAGCGATGGGGGGGGCTGGATCCAAGAGACCCAGTACTTC
TRBJ2-7,TRBD2,TRBV10-3,NA,CAISASGGYEQYF,TGTGCCATCAGTGCTAGCGGGGGCTACGAGCAGTACTTC
TRBJ2-7,TRBD1,TRBV13,NA,CAFGDRGPYEQYF,TGTGCCTTCGGGGACAGGGGTCCCTACGAGCAGTACTTC
TRBJ1-5,NA,TRBV7-9,few,CASSSGPRADQPQHF,TGTGCCAGCAGCTCGGGCCCCAGGGCTGATCAGCCCCAGCATTTT
TRBJ1-5,NA,TRBV30,NA,CAWAPGPNQPQHF,TGTGCCTGGGCCCCGGGCCCAAATCAGCCCCAGCATTTT
TRBJ1-3,NA,TRBV4-1,NA,CASSPRDGGFSGNTIYF,TGCGCCAGCAGCCCGAGGGACGGAGGATTCTCTGGAAACACCATATATTTT
TRBJ2-1,NA,TRBV4-3,NA,CASSQGSSSYNEQFF,TGCGCCAGCAGCCAAGGATCGAGCTCCTACAATGAGCAGTTCTTC
TRBJ2-6,NA,TRBV9,once,CASSAPLSEVRAGANVLTF,TGTGCCAGCAGCGCTCCCCTAAGTGAGGTCAGGGCTGGGGCCAACGTCCTGACTTTC
TRBJ1-5,NA,TRBV28,NA,CASSFPRTQDQPQHF,TGTGCCAGCAGTTTCCCTAGGACACAAGATCAGCCCCAGCATTTT
TRBJ2-7,TRBD1,TRBV6-6,once,CASSIRDSSYEQYF,TGTGCCAGCAGTATACGGGACAGCTCCTACGAGCAGTACTTC
TRBJ1-3,TRBD1,TRBV5-1,NA,CASSTGQGPGNTIYF,TGCGCCAGCAGCACGGGACAGGGGCCTGGAAACACCATATATTTT
TRBJ2-7,NA,TRBV25-1,once,CASSHSAYEQYF,TGTGCCAGCAGTCACAGCGCCTACGAGCAGTACTTC
TRBJ2-3,TRBD1,TRBV4-1,few,CASSQQQGLGTQYF,TGCGCCAGCAGCCAACAACAGGGGTTGGGTACGCAGTATTTT
TRBJ1-2,TRBD1,TRBV6-5,NA,CASRTGTDFGYTF,TGTGCCAGCAGGACCGGGACAGATTTTGGCTACACCTTC
TRBJ1-2,NA,TRBV30,NA,CAWGDRSLMGGYTF,TGTGCCTGGGGAGACAGGTCCCTAATGGGTGGCTACACCTTC
TRBJ1-1,TRBD1,TRBV7-3,NA,CASSPGTGREAFF,TGTGCCAGCAGCCCCGGGACAGGGCGTGAAGCTTTCTTT
TRBJ2-1,NA,TRBV19,NA,CASSNRLGYHNEQFF,TGTGCCAGTAGCAACCGACTGGGCTATCACAATGAGCAGTTCTTC
TRBJ2-7,NA,TRBV21-1,NA,CASSKLSGLAYEQYF,TGTGCCAGCAGCAAACTTTCAGGGCTTGCGTACGAGCAGTACTTC
TRBJ2-7,TRBD1,TRBV6-1,NA,CASSESMGGTGGLYEQYF,TGTGCCAGCAGTGAAAGCATGGGTGGGACAGGTGGACTATACGAGCAGTACTTC
TRBJ2-7,TRBD1,TRBV7-6,once,CASSLDRGRIYEQYF,TGTGCCAGCAGCTTAGACAGGGGGCGCATCTACGAGCAGTACTTC
TRBJ1-2,NA,TRBV29-1,NA,CSVRGKGNYGYTF,TGCAGCGTTCGAGGGAAGGGTAACTATGGCTACACCTTC
TRBJ2-2,TRBD2,TRBV5-4,NA,CASSLVAGGAGELFF,TGTGCCAGCAGCTTGGTAGCGGGAGGTGCGGGGGAGCTGTTTTTT
TRBJ2-1,NA,TRBV7-2,NA,CASSFPQRVNEQFF,TGTGCCAGCAGCTTTCCCCAGCGGGTGAATGAGCAGTTCTTC
TRBJ2-2,TRBD1,TRBV7-8,once,CASSPRWDRVPGELFF,TGTGCCAGCAGCCCGAGGTGGGACAGGGTTCCCGGGGAGCTGTTTTTT